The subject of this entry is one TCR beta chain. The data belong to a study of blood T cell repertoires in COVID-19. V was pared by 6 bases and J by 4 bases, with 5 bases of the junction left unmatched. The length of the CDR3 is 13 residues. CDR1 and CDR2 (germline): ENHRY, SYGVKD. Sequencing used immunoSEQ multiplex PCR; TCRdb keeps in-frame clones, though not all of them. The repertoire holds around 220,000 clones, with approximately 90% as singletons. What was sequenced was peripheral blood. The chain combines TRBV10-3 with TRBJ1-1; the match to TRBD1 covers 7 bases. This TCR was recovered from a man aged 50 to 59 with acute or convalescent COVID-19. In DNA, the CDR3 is TGTGCCATCAGCGACAGGGTCGCCACTGAAGCTTTCTTT. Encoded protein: CAISDRVATEAFF.